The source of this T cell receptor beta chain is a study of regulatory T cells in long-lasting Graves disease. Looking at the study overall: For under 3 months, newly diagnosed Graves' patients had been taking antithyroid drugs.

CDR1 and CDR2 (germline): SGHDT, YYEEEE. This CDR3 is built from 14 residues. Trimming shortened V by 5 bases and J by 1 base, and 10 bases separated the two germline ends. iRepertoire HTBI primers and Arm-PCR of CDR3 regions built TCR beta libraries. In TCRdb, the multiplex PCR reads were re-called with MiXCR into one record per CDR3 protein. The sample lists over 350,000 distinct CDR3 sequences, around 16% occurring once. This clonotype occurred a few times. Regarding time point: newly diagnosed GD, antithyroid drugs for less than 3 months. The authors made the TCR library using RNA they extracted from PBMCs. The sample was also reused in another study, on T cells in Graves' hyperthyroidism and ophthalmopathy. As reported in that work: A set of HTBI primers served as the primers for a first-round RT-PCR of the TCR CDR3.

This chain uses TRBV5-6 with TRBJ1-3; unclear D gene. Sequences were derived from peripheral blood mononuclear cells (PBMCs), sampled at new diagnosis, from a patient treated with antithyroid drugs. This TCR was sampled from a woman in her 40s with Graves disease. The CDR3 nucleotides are TGTGCCAGCAGGCCCAGAGGGTCTGGAAACACCATATATTTT. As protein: CASRPRGSGNTIYF.